A single T cell receptor beta chain is shown here with its context. Its antigen has not been determined. Qualities for individual bases were not recorded, and no much larger clone is one base off. The library was prepared using multiplex PCR. The sequencer was an Illumina HiSeq 4000. TCR beta libraries were built with iRepertoire HTBI primers and Arm-PCR amplification of CDR3 regions. Before sequencing, the PCR products underwent gel purification. Turning to the authors' computational methods: Across samples, about 63 TRBV and around 15 TRBJ segments were identified and used for gene usage analysis of CDR3 amino acid clonotypes. COPE and FqMerger were used to merge filtered high-quality paired reads into contigs. BLAST was used to align contigs to the IMGT TRBV, TRBD and TRBJ reference genes, and CDR3 was defined following IMGT. Any clonotype with a frequency above 0.1% was counted as a highly expanded clone. Repertoire diversity was measured by Shannon entropy, and V-J evenness by the Gini coefficient. Clonotypes shared by more than one individual were considered public. TCRdb cleaned the public reads at Q25 with fastp, built clones with MiXCR and kept in-frame beta chains. When rows share a CDR3 protein, they turn into one entry using the most common DNA and genes. None of the V and J calls come from the authors' own analysis; TCRdb made them. Counted in this sample were approximately 480,000 distinct CDR3 sequences; 16% of them appeared once. The ten largest clones take up more than 10% of the sample.

In light of the paper, this sample's time point label describes: newly diagnosed GD, antithyroid drugs for less than 3 months. For both TCR sequencing and RNA sequencing, RNA was extracted from PBMCs using TRIzol. The diagnosis of Graves' disease followed American Thyroid Association guidelines. Recruitment of patients was carried out at an endocrinology department in Xi'an, China. Each patient gave roughly 10 milliliters of peripheral blood, collected in an EDTA anticoagulant tube. Ficoll Paque Plus density gradient separation was used to isolate PBMCs, and no further T cell sorting was done. RNA quality was checked with an Agilent 2100 Bioanalyzer and agarose gel, and concentration with a NanoDrop 2000. These data are taken from a study of regulatory T cells in long-lasting Graves disease (dated by TCRdb to about 2021). Study-wide context: Newly diagnosed Graves' disease patients had taken antithyroid drugs for less than 3 months. The study was conducted in China and was registered as a clinical trial. A total of roughly 33 samples were covered by TCR sequencing, comprising about 13 persistent and 20 newly diagnosed Graves' disease patients. This study used TCR sequencing and RNA sequencing of peripheral blood to compare persistent Graves' disease patients against newly diagnosed Graves' disease patients. Beyond this particular receptor, the publication reports: The small sample size was acknowledged by the authors as a limitation that may reduce accuracy. Patients with persistent disease shared more public clonotypes (around 2,700) than newly diagnosed patients did (approximately 1,000). TRBV28, TRBJ1-2 and TRBJ2-5 were preferentially used in persistent disease, while TRBV20-1 and TRBJ2-1 were favored in newly diagnosed disease. Only the TCR beta chain was sequenced and analyzed. Because the primary lesion, thyroid tissue, could not be accessed, the study looked at peripheral blood alone. Persistent Graves' disease patients showed lower TCR Shannon entropy and fewer highly expanded clones than newly diagnosed patients, suggesting clonal expansion.

CDR1 SGHTA and CDR2 FQGNSA are derived from the germline V gene. The CDR3 sequence holds 18 residues, the cysteine and phenylalanine included. This entry keeps only the CDR3 DNA: 54 bases, framed from base 1. Trimming takes 4 bases off V and 3 bases off J; junction bases not matched to a gene: 9. This sample also appeared in a second study, on T cells in Graves' hyperthyroidism and ophthalmopathy. Looking at the second paper: Graves' hyperthyroidism was defined as stable when no progression to ophthalmopathy occurred over 18 months of follow-up. Hyperthyroidism patients were newly diagnosed, with disease duration under 2 months, and aged 18 to 65 years. Any patient with an uncontrolled infection, another autoimmune disease, pregnancy or lactation was excluded. Clinical symptoms, serum thyroxine and TRAb, thyroid ultrasound, and orbital computed tomography formed the basis for the diagnoses. A first-round RT-PCR of the TCR CDR3 used the HTBI primer set with the Qiagen OneStep RT-PCR kit. Most expanded thyroid clonotypes (frequency above 0.001) were also found in blood, which suggests that blood repertoires may mirror thyroid immune responses. A model built on a 13 V-J signature distinguished ophthalmopathy from stable hyperthyroidism, reaching about 88% sensitivity and around 81% specificity in cross-validation and 80%/75% in testing. During validation, the model predicted progression to ophthalmopathy a median of about 6.5 months ahead of onset, with almost 71% sensitivity and about 72% specificity. To identify distinguishing TCR V-J signatures, a discovery cohort of around 100 patients was used, comprising 40 to 45 with Graves' ophthalmopathy and 57 with stable Graves' hyperthyroidism. Prospective prediction of ophthalmopathy was tested in an independent validation cohort of some 19 hyperthyroidism patients and around 16 patients who later progressed to ophthalmopathy. For training and testing, the 95 to 100 patients in the discovery cohort were randomly divided in a 7:3 ratio. Thyroid tissue and blood T-cell repertoires from roughly 6 Graves' hyperthyroidism patients were also compared in the study. Once sampling was done, hyperthyroidism patients were given methimazole at a starting dose of 30 mg daily, whereas ophthalmopathy patients were given high-dose intravenous methylprednisolone. A second multiplex PCR round built the libraries, followed by size selection and purification. Paired-end sequencing of the libraries was performed with 100 bp reads on an Illumina HiSeq2000. SOAPnuke was used to process the raw data, throwing out any read that contained adapters or uncalled bases, had a mean Phred below 15, or lacked an exact constant-primer or identifier match. High-quality paired reads were merged using COPE v1.2.5, and each unique nucleotide sequence was defined as a clonotype. Clonotypes were aligned to IMGT TRBV, TRBD and TRBJ reference segments using MiTCR v1.1. Analysis was restricted to V-J combinations with a frequency above 0.0001, which covered 99.2% of repertoires. The TCS score was defined as F50 (clonal expansion) divided by E x V (chaos), with BLOSUM62-based TCRdist calculated between CDR3 peptides within each V-J. Welch's t-statistics and random forest reduced 514 V-J features to 13, which were used in a naive Bayes classifier (R e1071). Sample size was not statistically predetermined, and investigators were not blinded to group allocation. The paper reports TCR Vbeta CDR3 sequencing of approximately 140 peripheral blood samples: around 45 ophthalmopathy, roughly 74 hyperthyroidism and 17 progressor patients.

Sequenced material: peripheral blood mononuclear cells (PBMCs), taken at new diagnosis, from a patient treated with antithyroid drugs. The rearranged segments are TRBV7-2 and TRBJ2-3; 14 bases in the middle match TRBD2. The clonotype originates from a man in his forties or fifties with Graves disease. Donor details come from another sample of the same person, matched by shared clones. The CDR3: CASSWAGTSGRYTDTQYF. The DNA sequence is given as TGTGCCAGCAGCTGGGCCGGGACTAGCGGGAGATATACAGATACGCAGTATTTT.